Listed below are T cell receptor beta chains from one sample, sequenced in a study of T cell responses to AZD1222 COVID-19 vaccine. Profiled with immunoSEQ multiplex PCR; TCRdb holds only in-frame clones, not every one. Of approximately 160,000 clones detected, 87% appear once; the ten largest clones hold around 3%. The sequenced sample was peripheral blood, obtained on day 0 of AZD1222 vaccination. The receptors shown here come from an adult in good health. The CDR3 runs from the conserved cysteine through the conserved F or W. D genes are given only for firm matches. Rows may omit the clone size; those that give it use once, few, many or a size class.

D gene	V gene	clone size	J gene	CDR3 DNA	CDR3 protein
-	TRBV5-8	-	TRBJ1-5	TGTGCCAGCAGCCCCGCGGACATGGCAGGCGGAGGTGTAAGCAATCAGCCCCAGCATTTT	CASSPADMAGGGVSNQPQHF
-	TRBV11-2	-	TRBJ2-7	TGTGCCAGCAGCTTAGCCCTGACTGTCTCCTACGAGCAGTACTTC	CASSLALTVSYEQYF
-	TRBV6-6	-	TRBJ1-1	TGTGCCAGCAGTACCAAGACAGGTAACACTGAAGCTTTCTTT	CASSTKTGNTEAFF
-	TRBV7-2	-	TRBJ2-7	TGTGCCAGCAGCTTAGGCGCGACAAGCTCCTACGAGCAGTACTTC	CASSLGATSSYEQYF
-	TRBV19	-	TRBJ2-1	TGTGCCAGTAGCCCCTCCTTTAAGTTTGTAAAGTTCTTC	CASSPSFKFVKFF
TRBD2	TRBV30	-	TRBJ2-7	TGTGCCTGGAGCAAGACTAGCGGGGGAGACGAGCAGTACTTC	CAWSKTSGGDEQYF
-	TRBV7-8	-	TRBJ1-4	TGTGCCAGCAGCTTAGTTGGACGGGCAACTAATGAAAAACTGTTTTTT	CASSLVGRATNEKLFF
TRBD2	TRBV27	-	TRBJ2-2	TGTGCCAGCAGTTCCTTTTTTCGGGGGAGGGAATCGAACACCGGGGAGCTGTTTTTT	CASSSFFRGRESNTGELFF
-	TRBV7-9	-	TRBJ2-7	TGTGCCAGCAGCCAACTACAGGGCTTCAGCGAGCAGTACTTC	CASSQLQGFSEQYF
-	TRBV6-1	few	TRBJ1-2	TGTGCCAGCAGTGAATGGGGGAGCCCGAACTATGGCTACACCTTC	CASSEWGSPNYGYTF
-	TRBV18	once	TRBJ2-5	TGTGCCAGCTCACCCGGGACGTTCCAAGAGACCCAGTACTTC	CASSPGTFQETQYF
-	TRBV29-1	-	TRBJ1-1	TGCAGCGGGCGGGACTCCGACACTGAAGCTTTCTTT	CSGRDSDTEAFF
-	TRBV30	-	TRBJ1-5	TGTGCCTGGAGCCAGTGGGGAACCCAGCATTTT	CAWSQWGTQHF
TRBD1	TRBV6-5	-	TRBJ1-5	TGTGCCAGCAGTACGACCGGGACAGGGCATCAGCCCCAGCATTTT	CASSTTGTGHQPQHF
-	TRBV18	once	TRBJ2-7	TGTGCCAGCTTACGAGTGGTGACAGACCCTCACGAGCAGTACTTC	CASLRVVTDPHEQYF
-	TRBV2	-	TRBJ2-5	TGTGCCAGCAAGGCGGGGTACCAAGAGACCCAGTACTTC	CASKAGYQETQYF
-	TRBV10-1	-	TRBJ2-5	TGCGCCAGCAGTGACGGCAGGACGGAGACCCAGTACTTC	CASSDGRTETQYF
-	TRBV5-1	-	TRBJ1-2	TGCGCCAGCAGCTCATCAGAGGCCGGGGGCTACACCTTC	CASSSSEAGGYTF
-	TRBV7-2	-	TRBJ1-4	TGTGCCAGCAGCTTAGGGTTCGGGGTGGGAGGTGAAAAACTGTTTTTT	CASSLGFGVGGEKLFF
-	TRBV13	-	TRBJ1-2	TGTGCCAGCAGGGAAAGAACTGGCTATGGCTACACCTTC	CASRERTGYGYTF
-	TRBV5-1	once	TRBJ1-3	TGCGCCAGCAGCCGGGACACCTCTGGAAACACCATATATTTT	CASSRDTSGNTIYF
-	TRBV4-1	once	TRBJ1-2	TGCGCCAGCAGCCAAGCCAGGCGTAACTATGGCTACACTTTC	CASSQARRNYGYTF
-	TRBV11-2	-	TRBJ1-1	TGTGCCAGCAGCTTAGTCCGGGGCCCGAACACTGAAGCTTTCTTT	CASSLVRGPNTEAFF
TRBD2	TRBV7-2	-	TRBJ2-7	TGTGCCAGCAGCCCGGGAGGAACCGAGCAGTACTTC	CASSPGGTEQYF
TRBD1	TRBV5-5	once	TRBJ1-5	TGTGCCAGCAGACCGGGACAGGCTAACCCCGGCATTGATAGCAATCAGCCCCAGCATTTT	CASRPGQANPGIDSNQPQHF
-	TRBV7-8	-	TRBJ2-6	TGTGCCAGCAGCCAACACAGGGCTGGGGCCAACGTCCTGACTTTC	CASSQHRAGANVLTF
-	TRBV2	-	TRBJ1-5	TGTGCCAGCAGTGAAGAACTGCCCAATCAGCCCCAGCATTTT	CASSEELPNQPQHF
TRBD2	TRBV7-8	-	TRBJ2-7	TGTGCCAGCAGCTCCTGGACTAGCGACTCCTACGAGCAGTACTTC	CASSSWTSDSYEQYF
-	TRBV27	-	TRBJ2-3	TGTGCCAGCGGGAGGGGGACAGATACGCAGTATTTT	CASGRGTDTQYF
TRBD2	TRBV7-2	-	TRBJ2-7	TGTGCCAGCAGCCAACGAGCGGGAGAGACCTACGAGCAGTACTTC	CASSQRAGETYEQYF
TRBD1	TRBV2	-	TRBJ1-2	TGTGCCAGCACCGAGGGACAGGGGGTAATCTATGGCTACACCTTC	CASTEGQGVIYGYTF
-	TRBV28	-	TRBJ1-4	TGTGCCAGCAGTGCCACCCGGGCCAGACTTAATGAAAAACTGTTTTTT	CASSATRARLNEKLFF
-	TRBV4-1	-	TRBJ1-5	TGCGCCAGCAGCCAAGAGTCTCTTAGCAATCAGCCCCAGCATTTT	CASSQESLSNQPQHF
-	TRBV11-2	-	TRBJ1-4	TGTGCCAGCAGCTTAGATCATAACACCGCAACTAATGAAAAACTGTTTTTT	CASSLDHNTATNEKLFF
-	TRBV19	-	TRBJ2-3	TGTGCCAGTAGTATCGGGGGAGCTGTGGTGACGGTGTATTTT	CASSIGGAVVTVYF
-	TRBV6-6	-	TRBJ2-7	TGTGCCAGCAGCGGGACTGTTTACTCCTACGAGCAGTACTTC	CASSGTVYSYEQYF
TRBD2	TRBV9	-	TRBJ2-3	TGTGCCAGCAAGCGTGGTTTTAGCGGGAGCACAGATACGCAGTATTTT	CASKRGFSGSTDTQYF
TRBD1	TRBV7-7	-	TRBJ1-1	TGTGCCAGCAGCTTTGACAGGGGCACTGAAGCTTTCTTT	CASSFDRGTEAFF
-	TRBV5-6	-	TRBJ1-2	TGTGCCAGCAGCGCCGGGACCTTACTTAACTATGGCTACACCTTC	CASSAGTLLNYGYTF
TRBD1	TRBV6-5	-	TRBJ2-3	TGTGCCAGCCATGAGGGACAGGCCCACACAGATACGCAGTATTTT	CASHEGQAHTDTQYF
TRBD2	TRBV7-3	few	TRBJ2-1	TGTGCCAGCGGATCCGGGACTAGCTTCAATGAGCAGTTCTTC	CASGSGTSFNEQFF
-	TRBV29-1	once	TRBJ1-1	TGCAGCCTACAAGGGACATCCACTGAAGCTTTCTTT	CSLQGTSTEAFF
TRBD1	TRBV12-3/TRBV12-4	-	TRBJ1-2	TGTGCCAGCAATCAACTCGACAGGGCTGGCTACACCTTC	CASNQLDRAGYTF
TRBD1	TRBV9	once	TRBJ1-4	TGTGCCAGCAGCGTAGGCGGGACAGACAATGAAAAACTGTTTTTT	CASSVGGTDNEKLFF
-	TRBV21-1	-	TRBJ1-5	TGTGCCAGCAGTGAGGGACAGCTCAATCAGCCCCAGCATTTT	CASSEGQLNQPQHF
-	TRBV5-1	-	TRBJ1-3	TGCGCCAGCAGCTTTTCTGTGTCTGGAAACACCATATATTTT	CASSFSVSGNTIYF
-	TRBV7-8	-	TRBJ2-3	TGTGCCAGCAGCTTAGCTGGGAGCGCCACAGATACGCAGTATTTT	CASSLAGSATDTQYF
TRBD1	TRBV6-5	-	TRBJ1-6	TGTGCCAGCAGTTCCCAGGGACAGGAGTTTAATTCACCCCTCCACTTT	CASSSQGQEFNSPLHF
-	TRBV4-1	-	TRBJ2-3	TGCGCCAGCAGCCAAGTAGGGCTACAGGGAGGCGGGAAGGGTACAGATACGCAGTATTTT	CASSQVGLQGGGKGTDTQYF
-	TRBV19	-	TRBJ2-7	TGTGCCAGTAGTATGGGGGGCTACGAGCAGTACTTC	CASSMGGYEQYF
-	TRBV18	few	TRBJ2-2	TGTGCCAGCTCAGCGACAGTGAACACCGGGGAGCTGTTTTTT	CASSATVNTGELFF
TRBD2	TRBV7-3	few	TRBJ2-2	TGTGCCAGCAGCTTAAGGGTAGCGGGAGTGACCGGGGAGCTGTTTTTT	CASSLRVAGVTGELFF
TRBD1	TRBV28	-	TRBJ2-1	TGTGCCAGCAGTCTCGACAGGGGGCCTTACAATGAGCAGTTCTTC	CASSLDRGPYNEQFF
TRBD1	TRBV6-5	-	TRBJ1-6	TGTGCCAGCACCGAGGACAGGGGGCGTAGTTCACCCCTCCACTTT	CASTEDRGRSSPLHF
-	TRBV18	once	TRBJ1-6	TGTGCCAGCTCACCAGGGACACGGCCGAATTCACCCCTCCACTTT	CASSPGTRPNSPLHF
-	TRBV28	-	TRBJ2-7	TGTGCCAGCACCTCGACAGGTCCCCCTGGCGAGCAGTACTTC	CASTSTGPPGEQYF
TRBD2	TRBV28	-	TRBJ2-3	TGTGCCAGCAGTTCGAGGACTAGCGGGAGTTGGACAGATACGCAGTATTTT	CASSSRTSGSWTDTQYF
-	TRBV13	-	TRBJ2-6	TGTGCCAGCAGCCTCGACTCCGGACGGTCTGGGGCCAACGTCCTGACTTTC	CASSLDSGRSGANVLTF
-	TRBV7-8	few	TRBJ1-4	TGTGCCAGCAGCTTAGCAGGGCTAACTAATGAAAAACTGTTTTTT	CASSLAGLTNEKLFF